This T cell receptor beta chain comes out of a study of blood T cells in healthy people across ages. This clonotype was observed once. Its matching antigen is unknown. The study, taken as a whole, reports: The recorded TCR beta diversity per million T cells decreased in a roughly linear manner with age. The study regarded diversity estimates from one million T cells as underestimates. Naive T cell percentage showed a strong correlation with TCR beta diversity.

PCR was performed a second time for about 7 to 12 cycles using a sample-barcoded 5' primer and a J-beta primer mix. Samples each returned at least 3 million CDR3-containing paired-end reads. TCRdb called the 5' RACE reads again in MiXCR, with one record for every CDR3 protein. Here the sample spans hundreds of thousands of distinct CDR3 sequences, about 61% being singletons. The V and J ends lost 7 bases and 0 bases respectively, with 12 bases between them. The germline V gene has CDR1 DFQATT and CDR2 SNEGSKA (reference sequence). This CDR3 spans 13 amino acids. The sequenced sample consisted of blood. The receptor comes from a man aged 40-49 years in good health. The V gene is TRBV20-1, the J gene TRBJ2-5; D is possibly TRBD2 (6 bases). The CDR3 protein is CSGVAENQETQYF. The CDR3 bases are TGCAGTGGAGTAGCGGAGAACCAAGAGACCCAGTACTTC.